Listed below are T cell receptor beta chains from one sample, sequenced in a study of sequential checkpoint blockade in melanoma. Sequenced by immunoSEQ multiplex PCR; TCRdb stores in-frame clones only, minus some. This table has approximately 10,000 clones, roughly 80% appearing once. This material consisted of CD8+ T cells sorted from blood (inferred from file names), taken from a patient given nivolumab and ipilimumab in sequence. These receptors came from a human donor with melanoma. Each CDR3 is given with its conserved first and last residue. A D gene is named only where the DNA matches it firmly. Only part of the rows carry a size: once, few, many, or a class if the clone is expanded.

V	D	J	size	CDR3	DNA
TRBV19	NA	TRBJ2-7	NA	CASSPRPQGTEQYF	TGTGCCAGTAGTCCTCGACCGCAGGGAACCGAGCAGTACTTC
TRBV5-6	NA	TRBJ1-2	few	CASSLQGVPNYGYTF	TGTGCCAGCAGCCTACAGGGTGTCCCCAACTATGGCTACACCTTC
TRBV6-1	NA	TRBJ1-5	NA	CASSGTGRSGSNQPQHF	TGTGCCAGCAGTGGCACAGGGCGTTCTGGGAGCAATCAGCCCCAGCATTTT
TRBV13	NA	TRBJ1-1	NA	CASSLEGHEAFF	TGTGCCAGCAGCTTAGAGGGGCATGAAGCTTTCTTT
TRBV7-2	TRBD1	TRBJ2-5	few	CASSLRAQGAETQYF	TGTGCCAGCAGCTTAAGGGCCCAGGGGGCAGAGACCCAGTACTTC
TRBV5-4	TRBD1	TRBJ2-3	NA	CASSNRDRGTDTQYF	TGTGCCAGCAGCAACCGGGACAGGGGGACAGATACGCAGTATTTT
TRBV5-6	NA	TRBJ1-6	NA	CASSLWTETYNSPLHF	TGTGCCAGCAGCCTTTGGACAGAAACCTATAATTCACCCCTCCACTTT
TRBV4-3	TRBD1	TRBJ2-7	NA	CASSHPGQGPKEQYF	TGCGCCAGCAGCCACCCGGGACAGGGGCCTAAGGAGCAGTACTTC
TRBV5-1	TRBD2	TRBJ2-7	NA	CASSLGLAGGLNYEQYF	TGCGCCAGCAGCCTTGGACTAGCGGGGGGCCTAAACTACGAGCAGTACTTC
TRBV5-1	TRBD1	TRBJ1-1	NA	CASSLDPTGGSWNTEAFF	TGCGCCAGCAGCTTGGACCCGACAGGGGGGTCATGGAACACTGAAGCTTTCTTT
TRBV7-8	NA	TRBJ2-7	NA	CASSLPGREQYF	TGTGCCAGCAGCCTGCCAGGGCGGGAGCAGTACTTC
TRBV6-5	NA	TRBJ2-2	NA	CASSYSLGADTGELFF	TGTGCCAGCAGTTACTCGTTAGGGGCCGACACCGGGGAGCTGTTTTTT
TRBV4-1	NA	TRBJ1-1	once	CASSQDQGFLGTEAFF	TGCGCCAGCAGCCAAGATCAGGGATTCTTAGGGACTGAAGCTTTCTTT
TRBV19	TRBD2	TRBJ2-1	NA	CASSIGASGGNEQFF	TGTGCCAGTAGTATAGGGGCTAGCGGGGGTAACGAGCAGTTCTTC
TRBV7-8	NA	TRBJ1-2	NA	CASSRLSDYGYTF	TGTGCCAGCAGTCGTCTGTCAGATTATGGCTACACCTTC
TRBV5-8	TRBD1	TRBJ1-5	few	CASSQDRGYNQPQHF	TGTGCCAGCAGCCAAGACAGGGGCTACAATCAGCCCCAGCATTTT
TRBV7-9	NA	TRBJ2-3	NA	CASSGGPWRTDTQYF	TGTGCCAGTTCCGGGGGGCCGTGGCGAACAGATACGCAGTATTTT
TRBV4-3	NA	TRBJ2-5	NA	CASSQERETQYF	TGCGCCAGCAGCCAAGAGAGAGAGACCCAGTACTTC
TRBV27	NA	TRBJ1-1	once	CASYSPQGQWSEAFF	TGTGCCAGCTACTCTCCCCAGGGACAATGGTCTGAAGCTTTCTTT
TRBV7-7	TRBD2	TRBJ2-3	NA	CASSLAGGRTDTQYF	TGTGCTAGCAGCTTAGCGGGGGGGCGCACAGATACGCAGTATTTT
TRBV9	TRBD1	TRBJ1-2	NA	CASSVGRQGVFYGYTF	TGTGCCAGCAGCGTAGGGCGACAGGGGGTTTTCTATGGCTACACCTTC
TRBV28	TRBD1	TRBJ1-4	few	CASSHFDQTGQNNEKLFF	TGTGCCAGCAGTCATTTTGACCAAACGGGACAGAATAATGAAAAACTGTTTTTT
TRBV28	TRBD2	TRBJ2-1	NA	CASSLRRGTSGYTNEQFF	TGTGCCAGCAGTTTAAGGCGGGGGACTAGCGGGTATACGAATGAGCAGTTCTTC
TRBV19	TRBD1	TRBJ2-7	NA	CASSIALIDRDSSYEQYF	TGTGCCAGTAGTATAGCCCTCATCGACAGGGACAGCTCCTACGAGCAGTACTTC
TRBV6-5	NA	TRBJ2-6	NA	CASNPSGSGANVLTF	TGTGCCAGCAACCCTTCAGGTTCTGGGGCCAACGTCCTGACTTTC
TRBV18	NA	TRBJ1-1	NA	CASSSFRAQTDTEAFF	TGTGCCAGCTCATCTTTCAGGGCGCAGACCGACACTGAAGCTTTCTTT
TRBV30	TRBD2	TRBJ2-3	NA	CAWNIAGSTDTQYF	TGTGCCTGGAATATAGCGGGGAGCACAGATACGCAGTATTTT
TRBV10-1	NA	TRBJ2-7	NA	CASSNSWGVTYEQYF	TGCGCCAGCAGTAACTCGTGGGGGGTAACCTACGAGCAGTACTTC
TRBV7-9	TRBD1	TRBJ1-1	NA	CASSPGQGRYTEAFF	TGTGCCAGCAGCCCTGGACAGGGAAGGTACACTGAAGCTTTCTTT
TRBV4-3	TRBD1	TRBJ2-3	NA	CASSPDRGTDTQYF	TGCGCCAGCAGCCCAGACAGGGGCACAGATACGCAGTATTTT
TRBV5-4	TRBD2	TRBJ2-5	NA	CASRPGAGGPYFVRETQYF	TGTGCCAGCCGCCCAGGAGCGGGGGGGCCATATTTTGTGCGGGAGACCCAGTACTTC
TRBV5-1	NA	TRBJ1-5	NA	CASSLGLPPDQPQHF	TGCGCCAGCAGCCTGGGACTGCCACCCGATCAGCCCCAGCATTTT
TRBV9	TRBD1	TRBJ2-5	NA	CASSVEGTGGVGETQYF	TGTGCCAGCAGCGTAGAAGGGACAGGGGGAGTTGGTGAGACCCAGTACTTC
TRBV27	NA	TRBJ1-2	NA	CASWAGGSHGYTF	TGTGCCAGTTGGGCCGGGGGTTCGCATGGCTACACCTTC
TRBV27	NA	TRBJ2-2	few	CASSLRVGELFF	TGTGCCAGCAGTTTACGGGTCGGGGAGCTGTTTTTT
TRBV28	NA	TRBJ2-6	NA	CASSLGSGGKAGANVLTF	TGTGCCAGCAGTTTAGGGTCGGGGGGCAAGGCTGGGGCCAACGTCCTGACTTTC
TRBV18	TRBD2	TRBJ2-3	NA	CASSPPWTSGTTDTQYF	TGTGCCAGCTCACCACCGTGGACTAGCGGGACCACAGATACGCAGTATTTT
TRBV9	TRBD1	TRBJ2-5	NA	CASSPWDRWETQYF	TGTGCCAGCAGCCCCTGGGACAGGTGGGAGACCCAGTACTTC
TRBV27	NA	TRBJ2-3	NA	CASSLRRGTDTQYF	TGTGCCAGCAGTTTACGGAGAGGTACAGATACGCAGTATTTT
TRBV7-9	NA	TRBJ2-3	NA	CASSFDSLTDTQYF	TGTGCCAGCAGCTTTGACAGCTTAACAGATACGCAGTATTTT
TRBV2	NA	TRBJ2-7	NA	CASTAGTYEQYF	TGTGCCAGCACGGCAGGCACCTACGAGCAGTACTTC
TRBV6-5	NA	TRBJ2-5	NA	CASSYSQGPQETQYF	TGTGCCAGCAGTTACTCGCAGGGCCCCCAAGAGACCCAGTACTTC
TRBV27	NA	TRBJ2-1	NA	CASTDRYNEQFF	TGTGCCAGCACGGACAGATACAATGAGCAGTTCTTC
TRBV4-3	TRBD1	TRBJ2-1	NA	CASSQTTGGGPYNEQFF	TGCGCCAGCAGCCAGACGACAGGGGGCGGCCCCTACAATGAGCAGTTCTTC
TRBV28	TRBD1	TRBJ1-5	NA	CASSLPRDRGFDQPQHF	TGTGCCAGCAGTTTACCCCGGGACAGGGGGTTCGATCAGCCCCAGCATTTT
TRBV27	TRBD1	TRBJ1-5	NA	CASRTGDSNQPQHF	TGTGCCAGCAGGACAGGGGATAGCAATCAGCCCCAGCATTTT
TRBV7-8	NA	TRBJ2-7	NA	CASSFRDREASEQYF	TGTGCCAGCAGTTTCCGCGACAGGGAGGCCTCCGAGCAGTACTTC
TRBV19	TRBD2	TRBJ2-1	few	CASRLTSGDYNEQFF	TGTGCCAGTAGATTGACTAGCGGGGACTACAATGAGCAGTTCTTC